The 3 T cell receptor beta chains given below trace back to one sample, sequenced in a study of T-cell reconstitution after alpha-beta-depleted transplantation in children. This sample's TCRbeta library carried unique molecular identifier barcodes. MiXCR was run by TCRdb on the PCR reads, yielding one entry per CDR3 protein. The table lists about 980,000 distinct CDR3 sequences, around 30% of them singletons. The sequences come from PBMCs, mostly from graft donor cells, collected 360 days after TCRalphabeta/CD19-depleted stem cell transplant. The receptors come from a boy in the first two years of life who had a stem cell transplant for SCID, so the T cells may come from the graft donor.

The CDR3 DNA sequence: TGTGCCAGCAGCGCCGAGGGGACAATGAACACCGGGGAGCTGTTTTTT. Encoded protein: CASSAEGTMNTGELFF. The J gene is TRBJ2-2, the V gene TRBV9, with D maybe TRBD1 (6 bases). The CDR3 covers 16 residues. The germline V gene has CDR1 SGDLS and CDR2 YYNGEE. V was cut by 3 bases and J by 1 base, with 13 bases left in between.

This clonotype was counted only a few times. The J gene is TRBJ1-1, the V gene TRBV20-1; D call uncertain. V gave up 6 bases and J gave up 8 bases, with 16 bases separating them. Germline values: CDR1 DFQATT, CDR2 SNEGSKA (reference sequence). The CDR3 is 12 amino acids. CDR3 amino acids: CSAKNGISEAFF. In DNA, the CDR3 is TGCAGTGCCAAGAATGGGATATCGGAAGCTTTCTTT.

Only a few counts were recorded for this clonotype. The V gene is TRBV5-8, the J gene TRBJ2-1; maybe TRBD2 (7 bases). Trimming pared 2 bases from V and 7 bases from J, leaving 19 bases between. The CDR3 has 16 amino acids. Germline loops: CDR1 SGHTS, CDR2 YDEGEE. The chain's CDR3 is CASSFQPRGPGNEQFF. The DNA for the CDR3 is TGTGCCAGCAGCTTCCAACCGCGGGGGCCCGGGAATGAGCAGTTCTTC.